The rows below give T cell receptor beta chains drawn from one sample of a study of T cells after yellow fever vaccination. MiXCR was run by TCRdb on the 5' RACE reads, yielding one entry per CDR3 protein. The repertoire has about 130,000 distinct CDR3 sequences, more than 6.5% of them found once; the top ten carry around 2.3%. Sequencing used CD4+ T cells sorted from PBMCs, obtained less than 11 days after the first yellow fever vaccination. These receptors all stem from a man aged 18 to 30 who received the YFV17D yellow fever vaccine. The CDR3 runs from the conserved cysteine through the conserved F or W. D genes are given only for firm matches. Not all rows give a size; the values are once, few, many and, for expanded clones, a class.

j_call	v_call	d_call	clone_size	cdr3_nt	cdr3_aa
TRBJ1-2	TRBV5-1	-	many	TGCGCCAGCAGCTTGACAGGGACTAACTATGGCTACACCTTC	CASSLTGTNYGYTF
TRBJ1-5	TRBV20-1	TRBD1	many	TGCAGTGCTAGAGCAACAGGGGATAATCAGCCCCAGCATTTT	CSARATGDNQPQHF
TRBJ2-1	TRBV4-3	-	-	TGCGCCAGCAGCCAATATGTCAGCGGCTCCTACAATGAGCAGTTCTTC	CASSQYVSGSYNEQFF
TRBJ2-1	TRBV6-2/TRBV6-3	-	many	TGTGCCAGCAGTTACGGGGGTTACAATGAGCAGTTCTTC	CASSYGGYNEQFF
TRBJ2-1	TRBV6-1	TRBD1	many	TGTGCCAGCAGGGTGCCGGGACAGCCCTACAATGAGCAGTTCTTC	CASRVPGQPYNEQFF
TRBJ2-2	TRBV18	-	many	TGTGCCAGCTCACCGAATCGCGGGGACACCGGGGAGCTGTTTTTT	CASSPNRGDTGELFF
TRBJ2-2	TRBV3-1	-	many	TGTGCCAGCAGCCAAGGGACAGCGACCACCGGGGAGCTGTTTTTT	CASSQGTATTGELFF
TRBJ1-6	TRBV7-8	-	many	TGTGCCAGCAGCTTAGCACCGGGACCGCGAAGCTCCTATAATTCACCCCTCCACTTT	CASSLAPGPRSSYNSPLHF
TRBJ2-1	TRBV18	TRBD1	many	TGTGCCAGCTCAGGGGACAGACTAAACTACAATGAGCAGTTCTTC	CASSGDRLNYNEQFF
TRBJ1-2	TRBV18	-	many	TGTGCCAGCTCCATCTTCCAGGGACACCAAGATGGCTACACCTTC	CASSIFQGHQDGYTF
TRBJ2-1	TRBV27	-	many	TGTGCCAGCAGTTTATGGTGGTCAGCGGGCTACAATGAGCAGTTCTTC	CASSLWWSAGYNEQFF
TRBJ2-1	TRBV20-1	TRBD2	few	TGCAGTGCTACTAGCGGGGGACACAATGAGCAGTTCTTC	CSATSGGHNEQFF